What follows describes a single TCR beta chain. This clone has a single count. No cognate antigen has been identified for it. Qualities for individual bases were not recorded, and no much larger clone is one base off. One read represents weak support. The CDR3 contains 13 residues, cysteine and phenylalanine counted. This entry keeps only the CDR3 DNA: 39 bases, framed from base 1. Here V drops 4 bases and J drops 7 bases, and the junction holds 0 bases not matched to any gene. Sequences MNHEY (CDR1) and SMNVEV (CDR2) are obtained from the germline V gene (reference sequence). This sample stems from a study of shared clonotypes between healthy human individuals (TCRdb year 2020). With regard to the full study: A few men and two women, aged 18 to 49 years, made up the cohort. For each donor, CD4 naive and CD4 memory were each given three plates, CD8 naive was given two plates, and CD8 memory was given one plate. Blood TCR repertoires of five healthy adults were deeply sequenced to estimate repertoire size and the extent of clonotype sharing between individuals. Different laboratories and diverse techniques were used to prepare libraries and sequence TCR repertoires, to increase sequencing depth and limit assay-specific biases. Per donor, leukapheresis produced somewhere between about 0.94 and 9.5 billion PBMCs. On the study overall, not on this receptor specifically: Pairwise subsampling led to the expectation that sequencing depth would affect the degree of clonotype sharing among donors. Sharing across a handful of donors was observed for about 4.8% of naive CD4, 3% to 3.5% of naive CD8, about 2.3% of memory CD4, and approximately 0.41% of memory CD8 clonotypes. Higher generation probabilities were observed for clonotypes shared by all four sorted-subset donors than for non-shared clonotypes. Only blood was sampled, and tissue TCR repertoires likely differ from those in blood. The genetic and exposure-history diversity represented was limited by the small number of donors. Estimated clonotype richness was generally larger for naive than for memory subsets. Even with the large sequencing depth, rarefaction of the sorted-subset datasets indicated that sequencing was incomplete.

TCR CDR3 regions were amplified from genomic DNA by multiplex PCR using the deep immunoSEQ assay. Extracted genomic DNA from each cell subset was spread evenly across all wells of several immunoSEQ 96-well plates, with each plate serving as a replicate. For sorted subsets, 200 to 250 ng of genomic DNA, equivalent to tens of thousands of T cell genomes, went into each replicate PCR. The purified libraries were quantified using a Qubit 3.0 fluorometer, sized with a Bioanalyzer 2100, and then quantified again using the KAPA Library Quantification kit. A separate single-read 150-cycle Illumina NextSeq 550 flow cell was used to sequence each immunoSEQ 96-well plate. The authors processed their data as follows. Because only junctional sequences without quality scores were contained in the immunoSEQ output, filtering matching that applied to full-length reads could not be performed. To assign V/J genes and CDR3, sequences were annotated against IMGT germline references using PyIR, a Python wrapper for IgBLAST v1.9. Reads were removed for weak V/J assignments (E-value above 1e-6), missing CDR3, stop codons, out-of-frame junctions, or ambiguous translated residues. A V3J clonotype was defined by an identical inferred V gene, J gene, and CDR3 amino acid sequence. The percentage overlap between two repertoires was calculated by dividing the number of shared unique clonotypes by the size of the smaller repertoire. RTK rarefaction, the Chao1 estimator, and Recon v2.1 estimates of unobserved clonotypes were used to assess repertoire richness. For all TCRbeta clonotypes obtained by the gDNA method from four donors, generation probabilities were computed with OLGA. In its TCRdb copy, this immuneACCESS table keeps in-frame sequences only and misses some clones. Where compared with another copy, unresolved V genes explain less than half of these, and the others have no known cause. That table furnishes V, J and clone size, whereas the DNA furnished D and trimming. Recorded for this sample are approximately 95,000 clones; around two thirds of them occurred a single time. The ten largest make up roughly 43% of the sample.

The donors were healthy, HIV-negative adults with no recently reported acute infections or vaccinations. Only Caucasian adults living in Nashville, Tennessee, USA were represented among the donors. CD8 memory samples were composed of magnetically selected CD45RO+ cells combined with CCR7-negative CD45RA+ effector memory (TemRA) cells. Blood was collected by leukapheresis, and PBMCs were isolated by Ficoll-Histopaque density gradient centrifugation and then cryopreserved in liquid nitrogen vapor phase. Purity and quantity of every magnetically sorted T cell population were checked by analytical flow cytometry. Each sorted fraction had its genomic DNA isolated and then quantified by UV absorbance on a Nanodrop 2000c.

The sequence is built from TRBV27 and TRBJ1-5; the junction holds 11 bases that match TRBD1. The sequenced sample was memory CD8+ T cells sorted from blood. This sample's cell subset or site label indicates: CD45RO+ cells pooled with CCR7-negative TemRA cells. This sequence originates from a man in his thirties or forties in good health. The DNA sequence is as follows: TGTGCCAGCAGTTGGGACAGGGGGCAGCCCCAGCATTTT. It translates as CASSWDRGQPQHF.